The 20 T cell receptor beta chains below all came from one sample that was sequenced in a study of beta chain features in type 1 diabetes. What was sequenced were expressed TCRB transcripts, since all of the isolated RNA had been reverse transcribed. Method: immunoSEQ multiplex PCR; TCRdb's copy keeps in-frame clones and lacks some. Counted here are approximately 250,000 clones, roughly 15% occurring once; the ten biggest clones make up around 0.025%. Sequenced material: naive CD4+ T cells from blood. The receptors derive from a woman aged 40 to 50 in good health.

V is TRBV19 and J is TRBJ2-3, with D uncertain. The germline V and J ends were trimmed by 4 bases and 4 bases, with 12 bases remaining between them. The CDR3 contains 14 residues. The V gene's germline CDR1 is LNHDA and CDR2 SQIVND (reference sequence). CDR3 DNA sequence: TGTGCCAGTAGTACGCCACTGATCCCAGATACGCAGTATTTT. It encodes CASSTPLIPDTQYF.

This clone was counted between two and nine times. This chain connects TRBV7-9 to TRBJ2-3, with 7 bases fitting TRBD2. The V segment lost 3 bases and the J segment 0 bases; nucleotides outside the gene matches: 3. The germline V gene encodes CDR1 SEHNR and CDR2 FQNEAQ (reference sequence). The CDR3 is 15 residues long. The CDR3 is CASSFSGESTDTQYF. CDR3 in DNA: TGTGCCAGCAGCTTCAGCGGGGAGAGCACAGATACGCAGTATTTT.

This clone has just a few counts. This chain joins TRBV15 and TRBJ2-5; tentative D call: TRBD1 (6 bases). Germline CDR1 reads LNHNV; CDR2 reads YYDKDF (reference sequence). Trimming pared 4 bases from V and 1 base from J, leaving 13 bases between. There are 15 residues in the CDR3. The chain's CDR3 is CATSTGDVSQETQYF. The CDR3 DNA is TGTGCCACCAGCACAGGGGACGTTTCCCAAGAGACCCAGTACTTC.

For the CDR3, the DNA is TGTGCCAGCAGCCTTGGACTGGGACTACCGTACAATGAGCAGTTCTTC. As protein: CASSLGLGLPYNEQFF. The chain is built from TRBV7-9 and TRBJ2-1; 7 positions agree with TRBD2. The germline CDR1 and CDR2 sequences are SEHNR and FQNEAQ (reference sequence). The CDR3 is made up of 16 amino acids. V was pared by 5 bases and J by 4 bases, with 11 bases of the junction left unmatched.

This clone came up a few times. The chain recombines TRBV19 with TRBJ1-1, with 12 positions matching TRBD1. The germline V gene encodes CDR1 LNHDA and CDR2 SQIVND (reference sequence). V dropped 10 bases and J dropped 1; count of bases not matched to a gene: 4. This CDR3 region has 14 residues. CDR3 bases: TGTGCCACCCGGGGACAGGGGGCGAACACTGAAGCTTTCTTT. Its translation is CATRGQGANTEAFF. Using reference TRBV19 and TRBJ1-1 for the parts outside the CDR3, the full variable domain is DGGITQSPKYLFRKEGQNVTLSCEQNLNHDAMYWYRQDPGQGLRLIYYSQIVNDFQKGDIAEGYSVSREKKESFPLTVTSAQKNPTAFYLCATRGQGANTEAFFGQGTRLTVV.

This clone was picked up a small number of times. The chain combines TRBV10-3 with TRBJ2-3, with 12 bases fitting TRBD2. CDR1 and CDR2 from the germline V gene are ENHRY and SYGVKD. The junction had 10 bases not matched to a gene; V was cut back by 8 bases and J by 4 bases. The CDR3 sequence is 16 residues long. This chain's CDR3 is CAIQSSGGANADTQYF. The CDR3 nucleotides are TGTGCCATCCAGTCTAGCGGGGGGGCGAACGCAGATACGCAGTATTTT.

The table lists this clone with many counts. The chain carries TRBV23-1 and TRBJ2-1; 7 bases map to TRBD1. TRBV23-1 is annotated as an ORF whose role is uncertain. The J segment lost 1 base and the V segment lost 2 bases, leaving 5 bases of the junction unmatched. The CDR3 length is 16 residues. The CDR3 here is CASSQPGQASYNEQFF. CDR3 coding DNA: TGCGCCAGCAGTCAACCCGGACAGGCGTCCTACAATGAGCAGTTCTTC.

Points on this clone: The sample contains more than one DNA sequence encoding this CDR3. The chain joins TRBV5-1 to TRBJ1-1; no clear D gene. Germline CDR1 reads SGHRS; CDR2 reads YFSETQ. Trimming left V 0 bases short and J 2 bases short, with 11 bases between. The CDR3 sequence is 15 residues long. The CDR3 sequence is CASSLAPGLNTEAFF. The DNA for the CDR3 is TGCGCCAGCAGCTTGGCCCCGGGTCTCAACACTGAAGCTTTCTTT.

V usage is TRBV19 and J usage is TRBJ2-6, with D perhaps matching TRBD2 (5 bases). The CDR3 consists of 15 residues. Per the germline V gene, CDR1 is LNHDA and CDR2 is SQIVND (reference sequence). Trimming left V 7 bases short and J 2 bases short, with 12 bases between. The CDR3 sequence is CASTYSGTGANVLTF. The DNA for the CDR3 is TGTGCCAGTACTTATTCCGGGACTGGGGCCAACGTCCTGACTTTC.

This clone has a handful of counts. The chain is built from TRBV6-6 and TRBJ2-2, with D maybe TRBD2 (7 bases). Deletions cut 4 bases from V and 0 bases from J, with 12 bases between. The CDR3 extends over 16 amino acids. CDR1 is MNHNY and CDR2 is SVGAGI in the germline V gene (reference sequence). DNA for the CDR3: TGTGCCAGCAGTTTAGAGGGGGGGTCGAACACCGGGGAGCTGTTTTTT. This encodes CASSLEGGSNTGELFF.

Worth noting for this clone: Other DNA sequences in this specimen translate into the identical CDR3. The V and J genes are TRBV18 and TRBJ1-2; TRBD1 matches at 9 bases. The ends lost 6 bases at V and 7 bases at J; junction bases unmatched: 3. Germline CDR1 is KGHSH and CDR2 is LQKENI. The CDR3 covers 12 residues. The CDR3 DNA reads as TGTGCCAGCTCTCCGGACAGGGGTGGCTACACCTTC. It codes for CASSPDRGGYTF.

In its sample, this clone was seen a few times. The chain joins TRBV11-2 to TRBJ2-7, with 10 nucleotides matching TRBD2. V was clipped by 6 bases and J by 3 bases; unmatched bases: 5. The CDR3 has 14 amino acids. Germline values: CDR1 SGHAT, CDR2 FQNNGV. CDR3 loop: CASSYSGGIYEQYF. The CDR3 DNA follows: TGTGCCAGCAGTTATAGCGGGGGGATCTACGAGCAGTACTTC.

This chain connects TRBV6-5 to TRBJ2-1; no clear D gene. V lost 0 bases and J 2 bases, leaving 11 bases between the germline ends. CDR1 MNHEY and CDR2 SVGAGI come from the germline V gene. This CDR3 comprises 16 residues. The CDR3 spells CASSYSSSITYNEQFF. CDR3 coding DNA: TGTGCCAGCAGTTACTCGAGTAGCATCACCTACAATGAGCAGTTCTTC.

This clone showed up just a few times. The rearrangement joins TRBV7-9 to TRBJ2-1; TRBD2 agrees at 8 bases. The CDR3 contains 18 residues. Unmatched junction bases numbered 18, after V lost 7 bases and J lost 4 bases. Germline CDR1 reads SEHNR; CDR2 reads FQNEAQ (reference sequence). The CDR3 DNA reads TGTGCCAGCACCACCCTTCGCGCTGAAGCGGGGGCTTACAATGAGCAGTTCTTC. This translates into CASTTLRAEAGAYNEQFF.

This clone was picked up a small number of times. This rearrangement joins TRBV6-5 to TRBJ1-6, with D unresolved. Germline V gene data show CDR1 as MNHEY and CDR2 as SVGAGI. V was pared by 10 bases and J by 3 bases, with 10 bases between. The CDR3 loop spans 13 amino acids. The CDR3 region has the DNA TGTGCCATCCGACGGGACTATAATTCACCCCTCCACTTT. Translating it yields CAIRRDYNSPLHF.

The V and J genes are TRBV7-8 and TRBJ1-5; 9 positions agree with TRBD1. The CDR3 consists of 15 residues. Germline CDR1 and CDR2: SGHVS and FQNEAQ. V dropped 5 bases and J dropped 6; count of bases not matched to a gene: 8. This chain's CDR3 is CASSQGGQGGQPQHF. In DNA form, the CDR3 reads TGTGCCAGCAGCCAAGGGGGACAGGGCGGTCAGCCCCAGCATTTT.

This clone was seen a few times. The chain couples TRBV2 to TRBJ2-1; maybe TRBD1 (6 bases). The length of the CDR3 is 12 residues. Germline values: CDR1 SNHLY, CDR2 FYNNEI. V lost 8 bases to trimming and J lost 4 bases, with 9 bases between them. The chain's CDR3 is CASGTKYNEQFF. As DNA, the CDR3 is TGTGCCAGCGGGACAAAGTACAATGAGCAGTTCTTC.

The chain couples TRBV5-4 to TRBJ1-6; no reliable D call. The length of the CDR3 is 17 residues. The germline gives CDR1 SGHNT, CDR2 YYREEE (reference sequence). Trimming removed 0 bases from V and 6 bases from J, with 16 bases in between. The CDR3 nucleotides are TGTGCCAGCAGCTTGGCTCGAAGACTAGGACTTAATTCACCCCTCCACTTT. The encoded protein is CASSLARRLGLNSPLHF.

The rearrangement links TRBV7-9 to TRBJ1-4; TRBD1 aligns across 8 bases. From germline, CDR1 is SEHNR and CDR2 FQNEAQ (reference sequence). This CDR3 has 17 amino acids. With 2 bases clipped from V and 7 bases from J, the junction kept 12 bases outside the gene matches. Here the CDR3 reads CASSLLGSGGSLEKLFF. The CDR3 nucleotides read TGTGCCAGCAGCTTACTAGGGTCAGGGGGCTCGCTTGAAAAACTGTTTTTT. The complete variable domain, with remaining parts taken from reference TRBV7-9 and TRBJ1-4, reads DTGVSQNPRHKITKRGQNVTFRCDPISEHNRLYWYRQTLGQGPEFLTYFQNEAQLEKSRLLSDRFSAERPKGSFSTLEIQRTEQGDSAMYLCASSLLGSGGSLEKLFFGSGTQLSVL.

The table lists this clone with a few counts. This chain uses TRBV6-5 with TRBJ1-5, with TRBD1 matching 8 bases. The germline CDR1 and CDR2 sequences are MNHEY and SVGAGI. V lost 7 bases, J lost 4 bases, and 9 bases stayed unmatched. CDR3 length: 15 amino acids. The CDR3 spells CASMGSGGPNQPQHF. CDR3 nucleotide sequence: TGTGCCAGCATGGGTTCAGGGGGCCCTAATCAGCCCCAGCATTTT.